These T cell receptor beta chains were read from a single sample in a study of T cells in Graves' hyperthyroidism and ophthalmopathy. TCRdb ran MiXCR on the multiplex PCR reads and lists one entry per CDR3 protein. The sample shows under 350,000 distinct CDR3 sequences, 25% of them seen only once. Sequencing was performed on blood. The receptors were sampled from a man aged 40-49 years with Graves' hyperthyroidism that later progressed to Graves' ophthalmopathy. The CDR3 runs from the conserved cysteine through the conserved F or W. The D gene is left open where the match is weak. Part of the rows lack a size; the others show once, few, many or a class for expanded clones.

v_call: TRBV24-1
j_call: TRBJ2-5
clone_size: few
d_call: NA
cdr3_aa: CATSEPGLWETQYF
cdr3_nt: TGTGCCACCAGTGAGCCAGGGTTATGGGAGACCCAGTACTTC

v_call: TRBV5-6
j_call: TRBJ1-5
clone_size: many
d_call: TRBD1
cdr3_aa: CASSLADRDNQPQHF
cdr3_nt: TGTGCCAGCAGCTTGGCGGACAGGGACAATCAGCCCCAGCATTTT

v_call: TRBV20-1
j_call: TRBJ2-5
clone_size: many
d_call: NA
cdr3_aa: CSASDEDIQETQYF
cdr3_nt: TGCAGTGCTAGTGACGAGGACATACAAGAGACCCAGTACTTC

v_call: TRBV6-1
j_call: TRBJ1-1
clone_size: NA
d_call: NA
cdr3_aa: CASSASRGGVTEAFF
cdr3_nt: TGTGCCAGCAGTGCCTCTCGGGGAGGGGTCACTGAAGCTTTCTTT

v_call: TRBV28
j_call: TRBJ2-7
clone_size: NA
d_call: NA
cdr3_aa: CASQSTWYEQYF
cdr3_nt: TGTGCCAGCCAAAGTACCTGGTACGAGCAGTACTTC

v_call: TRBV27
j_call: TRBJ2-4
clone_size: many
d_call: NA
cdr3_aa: CASSPPSKNIQYF
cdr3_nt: TGTGCCAGCAGTCCCCCCTCCAAAAACATTCAGTACTTC

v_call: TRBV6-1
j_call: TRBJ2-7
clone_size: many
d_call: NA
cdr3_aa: CASSESLIPEQYF
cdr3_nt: TGTGCCAGCAGCGAATCGCTGATTCCCGAGCAGTACTTC

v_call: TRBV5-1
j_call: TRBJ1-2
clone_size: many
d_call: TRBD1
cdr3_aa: CASSTSGQGLGGYTF
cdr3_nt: TGCGCCAGCAGCACCTCGGGACAGGGATTAGGAGGCTACACCTTC

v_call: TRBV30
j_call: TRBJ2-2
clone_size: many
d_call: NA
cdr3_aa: CAWDRVSGGTGELFF
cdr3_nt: TGTGCCTGGGATCGGGTTTCCGGGGGCACCGGGGAGCTGTTTTTT

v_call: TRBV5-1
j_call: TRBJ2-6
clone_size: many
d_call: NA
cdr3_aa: CASSFSQGPGANVLTF
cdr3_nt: TGCGCCAGCAGCTTCAGTCAAGGGCCTGGGGCCAACGTCCTGACTTTC

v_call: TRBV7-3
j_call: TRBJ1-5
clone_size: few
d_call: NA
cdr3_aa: CASSPPGVSNQPQHF
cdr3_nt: TGTGCCAGCAGCCCCCCGGGGGTTAGCAATCAGCCCCAGCATTTT

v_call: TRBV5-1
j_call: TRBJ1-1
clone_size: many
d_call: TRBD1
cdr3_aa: CASSTLTGANTEAFF
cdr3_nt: TGCGCCAGCAGCACCTTAACAGGGGCGAACACTGAAGCTTTCTTT

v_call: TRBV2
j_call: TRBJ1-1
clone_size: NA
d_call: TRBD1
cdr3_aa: CASRPGTAKNTEAFF
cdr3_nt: TGTGCCAGCAGGCCCGGGACAGCGAAAAACACTGAAGCTTTCTTT

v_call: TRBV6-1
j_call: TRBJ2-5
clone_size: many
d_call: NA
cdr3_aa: CASSVTGITRETQYF
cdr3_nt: TGTGCCAGCAGTGTTACCGGGATCACCAGGGAGACCCAGTACTTC

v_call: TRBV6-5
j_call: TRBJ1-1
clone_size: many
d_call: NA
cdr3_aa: CASSYTPVNTEAFF
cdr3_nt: TGTGCCAGCAGTTACACGCCGGTGAACACTGAAGCTTTCTTT

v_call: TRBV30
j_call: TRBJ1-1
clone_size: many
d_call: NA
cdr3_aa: CARTDWFRNTEAFF
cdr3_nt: TGTGCCCGCACAGACTGGTTTCGGAACACTGAAGCTTTCTTT

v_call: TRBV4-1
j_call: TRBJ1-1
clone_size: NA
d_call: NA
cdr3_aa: CASSQDRRGPIGTEAFF
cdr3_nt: TGCGCCAGCAGCCAAGACCGAAGAGGGCCAATTGGCACTGAAGCTTTCTTT